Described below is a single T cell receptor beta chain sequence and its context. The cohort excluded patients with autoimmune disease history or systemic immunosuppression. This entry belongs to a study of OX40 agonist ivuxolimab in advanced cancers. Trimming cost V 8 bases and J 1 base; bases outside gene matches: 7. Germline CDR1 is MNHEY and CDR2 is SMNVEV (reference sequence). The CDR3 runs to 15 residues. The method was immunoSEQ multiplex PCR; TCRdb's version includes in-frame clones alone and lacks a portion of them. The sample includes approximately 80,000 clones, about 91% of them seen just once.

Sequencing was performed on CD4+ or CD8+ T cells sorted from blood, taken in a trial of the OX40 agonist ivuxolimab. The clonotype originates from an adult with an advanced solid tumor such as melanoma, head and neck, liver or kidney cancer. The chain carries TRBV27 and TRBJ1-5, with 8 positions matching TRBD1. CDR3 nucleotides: TGTGCCAGCGGTAATACAGGGGGGAGCAATCAGCCCCAGCATTTT. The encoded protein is CASGNTGGSNQPQHF.